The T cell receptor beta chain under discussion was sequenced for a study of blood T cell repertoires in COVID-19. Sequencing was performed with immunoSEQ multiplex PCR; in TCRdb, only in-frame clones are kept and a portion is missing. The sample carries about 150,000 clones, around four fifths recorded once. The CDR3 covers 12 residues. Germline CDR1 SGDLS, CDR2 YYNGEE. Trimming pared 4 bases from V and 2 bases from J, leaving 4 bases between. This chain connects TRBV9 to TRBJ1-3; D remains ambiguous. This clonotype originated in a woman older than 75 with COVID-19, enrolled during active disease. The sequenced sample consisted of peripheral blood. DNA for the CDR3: TGTGCCAGCAGCCCCACTGGAAACACCATATATTTT. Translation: CASSPTGNTIYF.